The 22 T cell receptor beta chains in this list originate from one sample, sequenced in a study of tumor-infiltrating lymphocytes in primary liver carcinoma. Reverse transcription of roughly 480 ng total RNA with a constant-region primer produced TCR beta cDNA. Three nested multiplex PCR rounds, a slightly modified ARM-PCR, produced the libraries for TCR beta. Running 10 cycles apiece, the first two PCR rounds relied on TRBV1-TRBV30 forward primers together with a C-beta reverse primer. TCRdb re-analysed the multiplex PCR reads in MiXCR, keeping a single row per CDR3 protein. Altogether about 310,000 distinct CDR3 sequences are present, about 50% being singletons, with the ten largest covering about 17%. Germline DNA was extracted too, while blood RNA derived from unsorted whole blood. The specimen was peripheral blood. The receptors shown here come from a woman in her twenties or thirties with primary liver carcinoma and hepatitis B virus infection.

Worth noting for this clonotype: This is likely a read error, given that the CDR3 carries no conserved phenylalanine or tryptophan at its end. The limits of the CDR3 on the DNA are not certain, so only TCRdb's listed CDR3 is given. The CDR3 loop is CASSAELEIYDYTI. The rearrangement joins TRBV4-3 to TRBJ1-2. The CDR3 length equals 14 residues, ends included. Germline values: CDR1 LGHNA, CDR2 YSLEER.

V gene TRBV10-3 combines with J gene TRBJ2-5; the D gene is possibly TRBD1 (6 bases). Deletions cut 8 bases from V and 5 bases from J, with 15 bases between. Germline CDR1 is ENHRY and CDR2 is SYGVKD. The CDR3 runs to 13 residues. CDR3 coding DNA: TGTGCCATCGGTGTGACAACAGGGGAGACCCAGTACTTC. Its protein product is CAIGVTTGETQYF.

Regarding this clonotype: This sequence may be a read error, since a much larger clone differs from it by one base. This chain uses TRBV7-8 with TRBJ2-5; 7 bases align to TRBD2. V lost 4 bases, J lost 1 base, and 6 bases stayed unmatched. The CDR3 runs to 15 residues. The germline V gene encodes CDR1 SGHVS and CDR2 FQNEAQ. The CDR3 DNA is TGTGCCAGCAGCTGGCGGGAGCCCCGCCAAGAGACCCAGTACTTC. Its translation: CASSWREPRQETQYF.

In the case of this clonotype: Given a much more abundant clone one base away, this may be a read error. The chain has TRBV6-1 and TRBJ2-5; 11 bases line up with TRBD2. This CDR3 has 17 amino acids. From germline, CDR1 is MNHNS and CDR2 SASEGT. The CDR3 loop reads CASSLLAGVGGQGTQYF. CDR3 nucleotides: TGTGCCAGCAGCCTACTAGCGGGAGTGGGAGGCCAAGGGACCCAGTACTTC.

This clonotype was detected only once. The chain links TRBV11-2 to TRBJ1-2; the D is unclear. The germline CDR1 and CDR2 sequences are SGHAT and FQNNGV. The V gene lost 5 bases and the J gene lost 10 bases, with 14 bases spanning the gap. CDR3 length equals 12 residues. The CDR3 protein is CASSPQAYDYTF. CDR3 sequence (DNA): TGTGCCAGCAGCCCTCAGGCATACGACTACACCTTC.

This clonotype was observed a handful of times. At one end the junction does not follow the germline gene, possibly because of a read error. The J gene is TRBJ1-2, the V gene TRBV30; D not resolved. CDR3 size: 11 residues. Germline CDR1 is GTSNPN and CDR2 is SVGIG (reference sequence). The CDR3 here is CAWSALHGYTF. CDR3 nucleotides: TGTGCCTGGAGTGCATTACATGGCTACACCTTT.

This clonotype has a handful of counts. The chain uses TRBV5-4 and TRBJ2-3; 8 bases align to TRBD2. CDR1 is SGHNT and CDR2 is YYREEE in the germline V gene (reference sequence). J gave up 7 bases and V 0 bases, and 7 bases lay outside the gene matches. The CDR3 consists of 15 residues. The CDR3 coding sequence is TGTGCCAGCAGCTTGGACAGCGGGAGTTTGAATACGCAGTATTTT. This translates into CASSLDSGSLNTQYF.

A word on this clonotype: A junction boundary mismatches the germline segment, possibly from a read error. V and J are TRBV11-2 and TRBJ2-5, with D perhaps TRBD1 or TRBD2 (5 bases each). Germline loops: CDR1 SGHAT, CDR2 FQNNGV. This CDR3 is 17 amino acids long. The CDR3: CASSLNSGAETQENQYF. The CDR3 DNA reads TGTGCCAGCAGCTTAAACTCCGGGGCCGAGACCCAAGAGAACCAGTACTTC.

As for this clonotype: Likely a read error: the CDR3 ends without its conserved phenylalanine or tryptophan. The V call is TRBV11-2, the J call TRBJ2-2; 9 positions match TRBD2. The V gene's germline CDR1 is SGHAT and CDR2 FQNNGV. The CDR3 has 15 amino acids. V shed 7 bases, J shed 7 bases, and the junction held 10 bases outside the gene matches. The CDR3 DNA sequence: TGTGCCAGCAACCACTCGGCACTAGCGGGCGGGGAGCTGTTTCTT. Translating it yields CASNHSALAGGELFL.

Details on this clonotype: A much larger clone is a single base away; this may be a read error. The V call is TRBV10-3, the J call TRBJ2-1, with 11 positions matching TRBD2. V was clipped by 4 bases and J by 3 bases; unmatched bases: 5. Germline values: CDR1 ENHRY, CDR2 SYGVKD. This CDR3 has 16 residues. Written as DNA, the CDR3 is TGTGCCATCAGTGGGACTAGCGGGCCTCTCTACAATGAGCAGTTCTTC. It codes for CAISGTSGPLYNEQFF.

This sequence joins TRBV5-1 and TRBJ2-2; D gene unclear. The V gene's germline CDR1 is SGHRS and CDR2 YFSETQ. The CDR3 is made up of 12 amino acids. The V end lost 5 bases, the J end lost 4 bases, and 6 bases lay between the germline ends. Written as DNA, the CDR3 is TGCGCCAGCAGACAGAGCACCGGGGAGCTGTTTTTT. It codes for CASRQSTGELFF.

Remarks on this clonotype: One base away lies a much larger clone, so this may be a sequencing read error. V usage is TRBV4-3 and J usage is TRBJ2-5, with a tentative D call TRBD1 (6 bases). CDR3 length: 18 residues. CDR1 is LGHNA and CDR2 is YSLEER in the germline V gene. The CDR3 sequence: CANSQGFVGGDSQETQYF. The DNA for the CDR3 is TGCGCCAACAGCCAAGGCTTTGTAGGGGGAGATTCACAAGAGACCCAGTACTTC.

Worth noting for this clonotype: Being one base from a much bigger clone, this may be a read error. V usage is TRBV11-2 and J usage is TRBJ2-1; 12 nucleotides line up with TRBD2. The CDR3 has 17 amino acids. Germline V gives CDR1 SGHAT, CDR2 FQNNGV. Unmatched junction bases numbered 11, after V lost 8 bases and J lost 3 bases. CDR3 loop: CASGARLAGEHYNEQFF. CDR3 DNA sequence: TGTGCCAGCGGCGCCAGACTAGCGGGAGAGCACTACAATGAGCAGTTCTTC.

This clonotype came up a few times. This may be a read error, as it is one base from a much larger clone. The chain uses TRBV11-1 and TRBJ2-7; D call uncertain. The CDR3 covers 13 residues. Germline-derived CDR1 and CDR2 are SGHAT and FQDESV (reference sequence). The CDR3 spells CASNLPPTYEQYF. The DNA for the CDR3 is TGTGCCAGCAACTTACCCCCGACTTACGAGCAGTACTTC.

Concerning this clonotype itself: The junction and the germline gene differ at one end; a read error may be behind it. The J gene is TRBJ2-2, the V gene TRBV6-2 or TRBV6-3; 10 positions match TRBD2. The CDR3 length is 16 residues. CDR1 and CDR2 from the germline V gene are MNHEY and SVGEGT. The CDR3 nucleotides read TGTGCCAGCCGTTACGCGTCTAGCGGGGGCACCGAGGAGCTGTTTTTT. It codes for CASRYASSGGTEELFF.

The chain has TRBV28 and TRBJ2-7, with 8 bases matching TRBD1. The CDR3 covers 15 residues. J lost 5 bases, V lost 6 bases, and 12 bases had no gene match. Germline values: CDR1 MDHEN, CDR2 SYDVKM. In DNA, the CDR3 is TGTGCCAGCAGCCAAGAGTTGACAGGGGTCGACGAGCAGTACTTC. It specifies CASSQELTGVDEQYF. Full variable domain (rest looked up from reference TRBV28 and TRBJ2-7): DVKVTQSSRYLVKRTGEKVFLECVQDMDHENMFWYRQDPGLGLRLIYFSYDVKMKEKGDIPEGYSVSREKKERFSLILESASTNQTSMYLCASSQELTGVDEQYFGPGTRLTVT.

This chain links TRBV10-3 with TRBJ2-1; D is unclear. V gave up 6 bases and J gave up 6 bases, with 9 bases separating them. From germline, CDR1 is ENHRY and CDR2 SYGVKD. The CDR3 spans 12 residues. CDR3 loop: CAIRDDPNEQFF. CDR3 nucleotides: TGTGCCATCAGGGACGATCCCAATGAGCAGTTCTTC.

Remarks on this clonotype: This may stem from a read error, because a much larger clone lies one nucleotide away. This chain connects TRBV12-3 or TRBV12-4 to TRBJ2-5; TRBD1 agrees at 7 bases. The CDR3 is 15 amino acids. This chain's CDR3 is CASNLVQGVGETQYF. The DNA of the CDR3 is TGTGCCAGCAATTTAGTGCAGGGGGTAGGGGAGACCCAGTACTTC.

This clonotype showed up many times. The CDR3 sequence: CASSYIQHSTYGYTF. CDR3 nucleotides: TGTGCCAGCAGTTATATCCAACACAGCACCTATGGCTACACCTTC. The rearrangement links TRBV6-5 to TRBJ1-2; D gene ambiguous. Germline CDR1 MNHEY, CDR2 SVGAGI. The germline V and J ends were trimmed by 3 bases and 4 bases, with 15 bases remaining between them. The CDR3 contains 15 residues.

DNA of the CDR3: TGTGCCAGCAGCTCGGGACTAGCGGGATGGGGGGAGCTGTTTTTT. Protein: CASSSGLAGWGELFF. The chain joins TRBV5-6 to TRBJ2-2; TRBD2 matches at 13 bases. The germline CDR1 and CDR2 sequences are SGHDT and YYEEEE. CDR3 size: 15 residues. J was trimmed by 8 bases and V by 3 bases; bases with no gene match: 4.

In its sample, this clonotype was seen a few times. This rearrangement joins TRBV28 to TRBJ2-7, with TRBD1 identical over 9 bases. CDR1 MDHEN and CDR2 SYDVKM come from the germline V gene. Trimming at V came to 6 bases and at J to 4 bases, leaving 7 bases not matched to a gene. This CDR3 is 14 amino acids long. The chain's CDR3 is CASSLTGGSYEQYF. The DNA of the CDR3 is TGTGCCAGCAGCCTCACAGGGGGCAGTTACGAGCAGTACTTC.

As to this clonotype: Sequence at one end of the junction differs from germline and may be a read error. The V and J genes are TRBV29-1 and TRBJ2-3, with D possibly TRBD2 on 5 matching bases. CDR3 size: 14 residues. CDR1 and CDR2 from the germline V gene are SQVTM and ANQGSEA. CDR3 sequence (DNA): TGTAGCGTTGAGAGGTCTTCGAGCACAGATACGCAGTATTTT. It is translated as CSVERSSSTDTQYF.